These 17 T cell receptor beta chains were all obtained from the same sample, sequenced in a study of response to subunit inactivated influenza vaccine. TCRdb reprocessed the RT-PCR reads via MiXCR and lists one record per CDR3 protein. Here the sample spans roughly 150,000 distinct CDR3 sequences, under 13% being singletons. The source was non-naive T cells sorted from PBMCs, collected roughly 6 weeks after vaccination. The receptors were sampled from a man aged 45-60 years who received an inactivated influenza vaccine.

This chain links TRBV29-1 with TRBJ2-1; D unclear. CDR3 length: 11 amino acids. Trimming pared 0 bases from V and 10 bases from J, leaving 7 bases between. CDR1 and CDR2 from the germline V gene are SQVTM and ANQGSEA. The CDR3 nucleotides are TGCAGCGTTGAAGAAGGCATGGAGCAGTTCTTC. Encoded protein: CSVEEGMEQFF.

This clonotype was counted at least ten times. The chain has TRBV12-3 or TRBV12-4 and TRBJ2-7; D remains ambiguous. The CDR3 contains 13 residues. Trimming shortened V by 1 base and J by 4 bases, and 8 bases separated the two germline ends. Here the CDR3 reads CASSLGSRYEQYF. The CDR3 nucleotides read TGTGCCAGCAGTTTAGGGAGCAGATACGAGCAGTACTTC.

In its sample, this clonotype was seen a few times. The V call is TRBV5-4, the J call TRBJ1-4; TRBD1 aligns across 9 bases. The CDR3 loop spans 15 amino acids. The J segment lost 3 bases and the V segment lost 5 bases, leaving 5 bases of the junction unmatched. Germline loops: CDR1 SGHNT, CDR2 YYREEE (reference sequence). In DNA, the CDR3 is TGTGCCAGCAGTTTCCGGGACAGGGCTAATGAAAAACTGTTTTTT. Residues: CASSFRDRANEKLFF.

In this sample, this clonotype turned up a few times. The CDR3 DNA follows: TGCAGCGCGCGGGGGGACACAAGCACAGATACGCAGTATTTT. This encodes CSARGDTSTDTQYF. The chain employs TRBV20-1 and TRBJ2-3; 8 bases agree with TRBD2. The CDR3 loop spans 14 amino acids. The germline V gene encodes CDR1 DFQATT and CDR2 SNEGSKA (reference sequence).

The chain carries TRBV20-1 and TRBJ2-1, with 12 positions matching TRBD2. Looked up from germline, CDR1 is DFQATT and CDR2 is SNEGSKA (reference sequence). The CDR3 sequence is 14 residues long. V lost 4 bases and J lost 5; bases outside the gene matches: 3. CDR3 in amino acids: CSAKTSGGHNEQFF. CDR3 nucleotide sequence: TGCAGTGCTAAGACTAGCGGGGGACACAATGAGCAGTTCTTC.

At least ten counts were recorded for this clonotype. The rearrangement links TRBV12-3 or TRBV12-4 to TRBJ2-3, with TRBD2 identical over 10 bases. With 5 bases clipped from V and 7 bases from J, the junction kept 6 bases outside the gene matches. The CDR3 contains 14 residues. For the CDR3, the DNA is TGTGCCAGCAGTGCTACTAGCGGGACATATACGCAGTATTTT. It is translated as CASSATSGTYTQYF.

Ten or more counts support this clonotype. The chain has TRBV12-3 or TRBV12-4 and TRBJ2-3; TRBD1 aligns across 9 bases. CDR3 length: 15 amino acids. After removal of 3 bases from V and 3 bases from J, the junction contained 4 bases not matched to a gene. CDR3 nucleotide sequence: TGTGCCAGCAGTTTCGGGGACAGGGTAACAGATACGCAGTATTTT. This sequence encodes CASSFGDRVTDTQYF.

This clonotype was detected many times. This rearrangement joins TRBV27 to TRBJ2-7; 8 positions agree with TRBD1. Losses at the gene ends were 6 bases for V and 2 bases for J; bases not matched to a gene: 3. Looked up from germline, CDR1 is MNHEY and CDR2 is SMNVEV (reference sequence). This CDR3 is built from 13 residues. CDR3: CASRTTGAYEQYF. The CDR3, as DNA: TGTGCCAGCAGGACGACAGGGGCCTACGAGCAGTACTTC.

This clonotype has more than one count but fewer than ten. V is TRBV20-1 and J is TRBJ1-2, with TRBD1 as a possible D gene (6 bases). The CDR3 sequence is 14 residues long. CDR1 DFQATT and CDR2 SNEGSKA come from the germline V gene (reference sequence). Trimming shortened V by 3 bases and J by 3 bases, and 14 bases separated the two germline ends. The CDR3: CSARGAPNHYGYTF. The CDR3 nucleotides are TGCAGTGCTAGGGGGGCCCCAAACCACTATGGCTACACCTTC.

Remarks on this clonotype: A much larger clone differs from this one at a single base, so this may be a read error. CDR3 sequence reads: CSARASGEDTYTDTQYF. The CDR3 DNA is TGCAGTGCTAGAGCTAGTGGAGAAGACACCTACACAGATACGCAGTATTTT. The chain is built from TRBV20-1 and TRBJ2-3; no clear D gene. Trimming cost V 1 base and J 2 bases, with 19 bases left between them. CDR3 length: 17 amino acids. Germline values: CDR1 DFQATT, CDR2 SNEGSKA (reference sequence).

This clonotype was seen many times. The chain couples TRBV4-1 to TRBJ2-1, with 11 bases matching TRBD2. The V segment lost 4 bases and the J segment 9 bases; nucleotides outside the gene matches: 8. Germline V CDR1 and CDR2: MGHRA, YSYEKL. The CDR3 runs to 15 residues. This chain's CDR3 is CASSRQVAGGLEQFF. CDR3 nucleotide sequence: TGCGCCAGCAGCCGTCAAGTAGCGGGAGGGCTTGAGCAGTTCTTC.

This chain links TRBV20-1 with TRBJ1-1; D gene unclear. Germline V gene data show CDR1 as DFQATT and CDR2 as SNEGSKA (reference sequence). This CDR3 has 11 amino acids. The V end lost 3 bases, the J end lost 1 base, and 3 bases lay between the germline ends. CDR3 coding DNA: TGCAGTGCTAGCGGGAACACTGAAGCTTTCTTT. It is translated as CSASGNTEAFF.

The rearrangement joins TRBV6-5 to TRBJ1-5; tentative D call: TRBD1 (5 bases). The CDR3 contains 15 residues. Germline V gene data show CDR1 as MNHEY and CDR2 as SVGAGI. Trimming stripped 3 bases from V and 4 bases from J, with 13 bases between. In DNA, the CDR3 is TGTGCCAGCAGTTATTTTTGGGACGGGAATCAGCCCCAGCATTTT. Amino acids: CASSYFWDGNQPQHF.

Here the CDR3 DNA reads TGTGCCAGCAGCGTTGGACAGGGGCACGATCAGCCCCAGCATTTT. Its translation is CASSVGQGHDQPQHF. This chain links TRBV5-6 with TRBJ1-5; 9 positions agree with TRBD1. The CDR3 length is 15 residues. CDR1 is SGHDT, CDR2 YYEEEE, per germline. J lost 5 bases, V lost 4 bases, and 7 bases had no gene match.

This clonotype came up a few times. The V call is TRBV9, the J call TRBJ1-2; 9 bases are shared with TRBD1. J lost 5 bases, V lost 4 bases, and 3 bases had no gene match. In germline, CDR1 is SGDLS, CDR2 YYNGEE. This CDR3 comprises 13 residues. The CDR3 DNA reads as TGTGCCAGCAGCCCCGACAGGGGGTATGGCTACACCTTC. Amino acids: CASSPDRGYGYTF.

This clonotype was seen a handful of times. The rearrangement links TRBV7-9 to TRBJ2-1; D remains ambiguous. Germline CDR1 is SEHNR and CDR2 is FQNEAQ (reference sequence). The CDR3 sequence is 12 residues long. V lost 5 bases to trimming and J lost 8 bases, with 10 bases between them. CDR3 sequence (DNA): TGTGCCAGCAGCATAATAGGTCATGAGCAGTTCTTC. Residues: CASSIIGHEQFF.

V is TRBV20-1 and J is TRBJ1-1; the D is unclear. The CDR3 consists of 11 residues. Germline V gene lookup returns CDR1 DFQATT and CDR2 SNEGSKA (reference sequence). V was shortened by 4 bases and J by 5 bases, with 8 bases between the two germline ends. The CDR3 region is CSANKWTEAFF. The CDR3 DNA follows: TGCAGTGCTAACAAGTGGACTGAAGCTTTCTTT.